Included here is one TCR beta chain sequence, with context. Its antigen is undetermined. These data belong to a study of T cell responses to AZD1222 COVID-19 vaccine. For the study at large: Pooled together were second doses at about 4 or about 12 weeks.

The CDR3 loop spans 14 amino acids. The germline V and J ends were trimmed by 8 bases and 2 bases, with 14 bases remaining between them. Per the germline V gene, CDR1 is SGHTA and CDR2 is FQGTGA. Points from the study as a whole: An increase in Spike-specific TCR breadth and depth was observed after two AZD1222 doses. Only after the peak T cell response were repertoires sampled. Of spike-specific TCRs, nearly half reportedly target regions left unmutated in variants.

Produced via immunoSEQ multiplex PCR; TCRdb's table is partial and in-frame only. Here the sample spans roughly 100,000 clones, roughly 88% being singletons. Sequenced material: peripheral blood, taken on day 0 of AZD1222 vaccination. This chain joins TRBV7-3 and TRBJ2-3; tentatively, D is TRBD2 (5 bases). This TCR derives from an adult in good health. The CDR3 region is CASAARATTDTQYF. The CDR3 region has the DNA TGTGCCAGCGCTGCGCGGGCCACCACAGATACGCAGTATTTT.